A selection of T cell receptor beta chains follows, all from one sample in a study of identical twins. A single record per CDR3 protein comes from TCRdb applying MiXCR to the 5' RACE reads. The profile shows roughly 570,000 distinct CDR3 sequences, approximately 9.6% of them singletons. The sample was also linked to a second study, of yellow fever vaccine responses in identical twins.

The sample consisted of PBMCs. The receptors were gathered from a woman aged 18-29 years in good health. The CDR3 runs from the conserved cysteine through the conserved F or W. A D gene is named only where the DNA matches it firmly. Only part of the rows carry a size: once, few, many, or a class if the clone is expanded.

len | abundance | d_gene | j_gene | v_gene | CDR3nt | CDR3aa
17 | many | TRBD2 | TRBJ2-1 | TRBV27 | TGTGCCAGCAGTTCGCTCCCGATTAGCGGGGGGGGCGATGAGCAGTTCTTC | CASSSLPISGGGDEQFF
13 | . | . | TRBJ2-3 | TRBV7-2 | TGTGCCAGCAGCAGCATAGGCACAGATACGCAGTATTTT | CASSSIGTDTQYF
13 | few | . | TRBJ1-5 | TRBV29-1 | TGCAGCGTTGCGGAGGGTGGCAATCAGCCCCAGCATTTT | CSVAEGGNQPQHF
18 | . | . | TRBJ2-6 | TRBV19 | TGTGCCAGTACCCGGCGGGGGACAGAATCATCTGGGGCCAACGTCCTGACTTTC | CASTRRGTESSGANVLTF
14 | . | . | TRBJ2-5 | TRBV12-3/TRBV12-4 | TGTGCCAGCAGTTATTTTGCAGTATCCGAGACCCAGTACTTC | CASSYFAVSETQYF
15 | . | . | TRBJ2-7 | TRBV5-5 | TGTGCCAGCAGCTTTCGGCAGGGTCTGCCGGACGAGCAGTACTTC | CASSFRQGLPDEQYF
14 | few | . | TRBJ2-3 | TRBV29-1 | TGCAGCGCCCCAAGTTCAGGAAGCACAGATACGCAGTATTTT | CSAPSSGSTDTQYF
14 | . | . | TRBJ2-7 | TRBV3-1 | TGTGCCAGCAGCCAAGTGATGGGGGGATACGAGCAGTACTTC | CASSQVMGGYEQYF
15 | many | TRBD1 | TRBJ2-4 | TRBV7-2 | TGTGCCAGCAGCTTTCCACAGGGGGCGCAGGGCATTCAGTACTTC | CASSFPQGAQGIQYF
16 | few | . | TRBJ2-3 | TRBV27 | TGTGCCAGCAGTTTACGGCTAGCGAAAGTCGCAGATACGCAGTATTTT | CASSLRLAKVADTQYF
17 | few | . | TRBJ2-6 | TRBV7-9 | TGTGCCAGCAGTTCGGGGAGGCCGGTGTCTGGGGCCAACGTCCTGACTTTC | CASSSGRPVSGANVLTF
13 | many | TRBD1 | TRBJ2-7 | TRBV29-1 | TGCAGCGGAGGACAGGCGCCCCTGGACGAGCAGTACTTC | CSGGQAPLDEQYF
18 | many | TRBD1 | TRBJ2-1 | TRBV6-2/TRBV6-3 | TGTGCCAGCAGTTACTTAGGGGGCTTCCTCAGCTCCTACAATGAGCAGTTCTTC | CASSYLGGFLSSYNEQFF
16 | few | . | TRBJ1-3 | TRBV20-1 | TGCAGTGCTAAAGGGCAGGGAGATGGCTCTGGAAACACCATATATTTT | CSAKGQGDGSGNTIYF
14 | few | . | TRBJ1-2 | TRBV12-3/TRBV12-4 | TGTGCCAGCAGTCTAAAATGGTGGCGTTATGGCTACACCTTC | CASSLKWWRYGYTF
16 | . | . | TRBJ2-1 | TRBV29-1 | TGCAGCGTTGAAGGGCATCAGCGTTCAAACTACAATGAGCAGTTCTTC | CSVEGHQRSNYNEQFF
15 | . | TRBD2 | TRBJ2-1 | TRBV20-1 | TGCAGTGCTAGAACTCTAGCGGGGGTGCCCAATGAGCAGTTCTTC | CSARTLAGVPNEQFF
14 | few | . | TRBJ1-1 | TRBV6-1 | TGTGCCAGCAAAACTGACAGGACGAACACTGAAGCTTTCTTT | CASKTDRTNTEAFF
16 | many | . | TRBJ2-3 | TRBV29-1 | TGCAGCGTTGAAGATCGGTGGGTACAGGGTACAGATACGCAGTATTTT | CSVEDRWVQGTDTQYF
15 | few | . | TRBJ1-1 | TRBV5-1 | TGCGCCAGCAGCCGGGAATCGGGAGGGGACACTGAAGCTTTCTTT | CASSRESGGDTEAFF
15 | . | . | TRBJ1-4 | TRBV27 | TGTGCCAGCAGCCGAGAGGCAGCCTTGAATGAAAAACTGTTTTTT | CASSREAALNEKLFF
14 | many | TRBD2 | TRBJ2-3 | TRBV2 | TGTGCCAGCGGTCTAGCGGGGGTCACAGATACGCAGTATTTT | CASGLAGVTDTQYF
16 | few | . | TRBJ2-1 | TRBV9 | TGTGCCAGCAGCGTAGCTACAGGGTGGGGGTCCAATGAGCAGTTCTTC | CASSVATGWGSNEQFF
13 | many | . | TRBJ1-6 | TRBV15 | TGTGCCACCAGCAAGGACACTCATTCACCCCTCCACTTT | CATSKDTHSPLHF
15 | many | . | TRBJ2-4 | TRBV10-3 | TGTGCCGCCCCAGGGTGGGGTAAGACCAAAAACATTCAGTACTTC | CAAPGWGKTKNIQYF
16 | . | TRBD2 | TRBJ2-3 | TRBV20-1 | TGCAGTGCTAGAACTCCGGGACTAGCAAGCACAGATACGCAGTATTTT | CSARTPGLASTDTQYF
14 | . | . | TRBJ2-5 | TRBV20-1 | TGCAGTGCTAGAGTCCCAGGCCTAGGGGAGACCCAGTACTTC | CSARVPGLGETQYF
20 | . | TRBD2 | TRBJ2-3 | TRBV20-1 | TGCTGTGCTAGACTGGGGGAACCGACTAGCGGGAGGGCCTACACAGATACGCAGTATTTT | CCARLGEPTSGRAYTDTQYF
16 | . | TRBD2 | TRBJ2-2 | TRBV3-1 | TGTGCCAGCAGCCAAAGGACTAGCCAGAACACCGGGGAGCTGTTTTTT | CASSQRTSQNTGELFF
12 | few | . | TRBJ1-1 | TRBV6-5 | TGTGCCAGCAGCGTGGGGAACACTGAAGCTTTCTTT | CASSVGNTEAFF
15 | . | . | TRBJ1-5 | TRBV12-3/TRBV12-4 | TGTGCCAGCAGTTTAAGGGTTCCTAGCAATCAGCCCCAGCATTTT | CASSLRVPSNQPQHF
17 | few | TRBD2 | TRBJ2-3 | TRBV7-2 | TGTGCCAGCAGCTTAGTAGGGACTAGCGATAGCACAGATACGCAGTATTTT | CASSLVGTSDSTDTQYF
13 | few | . | TRBJ2-7 | TRBV6-2/TRBV6-3 | TGTGCCAGCAGTAGGGACTGGGGCTACGAGCAGTACTTC | CASSRDWGYEQYF
14 | . | . | TRBJ1-2 | TRBV5-1 | TGCGCCAGCGGATCACTAAACACTAACTATGGCTACACCTTC | CASGSLNTNYGYTF
17 | . | . | TRBJ2-6 | TRBV7-2 | TGTGCCAGCAGCTTAGGAGGGGCCCTCTCTGGGGCCAACGTCCTGACTTTC | CASSLGGALSGANVLTF
15 | . | . | TRBJ1-5 | TRBV12-3/TRBV12-4 | TGTGCCAGCTCCGCAGGGGTCGCGGGGAGCGGGGCCCAGCATTTT | CASSAGVAGSGAQHF
11 | many | . | TRBJ1-1 | TRBV4-2 | TGTGCCAGCAGCTCCATCCATGAAGCTTTCTTT | CASSSIHEAFF
16 | few | TRBD1 | TRBJ1-2 | TRBV29-1 | TGCAGCGTTGAACTCGGGGGACAGGCTTATACGAATGGCTACACCTTC | CSVELGGQAYTNGYTF
15 | few | . | TRBJ1-5 | TRBV20-1 | TGCAGTGCAGCAACAGGGTCAGGAAGCAATCAGCCCCAGCATTTT | CSAATGSGSNQPQHF
14 | . | . | TRBJ2-7 | TRBV10-3 | TGTGCCATCAGGGAACAGGGTTCCGGCTACGAGCAGTACTTC | CAIREQGSGYEQYF
16 | . | . | TRBJ2-2 | TRBV20-1 | TGCAGTGCTAGAGATCAGGAGCAGGGTCATACCGGGGAGCTGTTTTTT | CSARDQEQGHTGELFF
16 | many | TRBD1 | TRBJ2-7 | TRBV29-1 | TGCAGCGTTTTCCATATAGTCGACAGGGAGTACTACGAGCAGTACTTC | CSVFHIVDREYYEQYF
16 | many | TRBD2 | TRBJ2-7 | TRBV4-1 | TGCGCCAGCAGCCAAGAGGTAGCGGGAGGACTAAACGAGCAGTACTTC | CASSQEVAGGLNEQYF
13 | few | . | TRBJ1-1 | TRBV27 | TGTGCCAGCCGGACTAAACTGAACACTGAAGCTTTCTTT | CASRTKLNTEAFF
14 | . | . | TRBJ1-6 | TRBV20-1 | TGCAGTGCTAGAGATGGCAGGAGTAATTCACCCCTCCACTTT | CSARDGRSNSPLHF
21 | few | TRBD2 | TRBJ2-3 | TRBV4-1 | TGCGCCAGCAGCCGCCGCCCCCTGACCCCTATAGCGGGAACGATAACAGATACGCAGTATTTT | CASSRRPLTPIAGTITDTQYF
12 | many | . | TRBJ2-1 | TRBV20-1 | TGCAGTGCTAGTCTGGGGGGCAATGAGCAGTTCTTC | CSASLGGNEQFF
14 | many | . | TRBJ2-2 | TRBV29-1 | TGCAGCGTGGCGGGACAGCTAAACACCGGGGAGCTGTTTTTT | CSVAGQLNTGELFF
13 | many | . | TRBJ1-1 | TRBV10-3 | TGTGCCACCCGACAGGACCCGAACACTGAAGCTTTCTTT | CATRQDPNTEAFF
14 | many | . | TRBJ2-3 | TRBV20-1 | TGCAGTGCTAGAGATTCCCAGAGCACAGATACGCAGTATTTT | CSARDSQSTDTQYF
19 | . | TRBD2 | TRBJ2-5 | TRBV20-1 | TGCAGTGCTAGAGATGTTTTAGGGCCTAGCGGGAGGGCCTCGGAGACCCAGTACTTC | CSARDVLGPSGRASETQYF
12 | many | . | TRBJ2-7 | TRBV12-3/TRBV12-4 | TGTGCCAGCAGTACCCGGGGTCTCGAGCAGTACTTC | CASSTRGLEQYF
11 | . | . | TRBJ2-3 | TRBV2 | TGTGCCGGGAGGTCCACAGATACGCAGTATTTT | CAGRSTDTQYF
12 | many | . | TRBJ1-1 | TRBV3-1 | TGTGCCAGCAGTCATCTGAACACTGAAGCTTTCTTT | CASSHLNTEAFF
14 | . | . | TRBJ1-6 | TRBV12-3/TRBV12-4 | TGTGCCAGCAGTTCCCAACGGGGGGAATCACCCCTCCACTTT | CASSSQRGESPLHF